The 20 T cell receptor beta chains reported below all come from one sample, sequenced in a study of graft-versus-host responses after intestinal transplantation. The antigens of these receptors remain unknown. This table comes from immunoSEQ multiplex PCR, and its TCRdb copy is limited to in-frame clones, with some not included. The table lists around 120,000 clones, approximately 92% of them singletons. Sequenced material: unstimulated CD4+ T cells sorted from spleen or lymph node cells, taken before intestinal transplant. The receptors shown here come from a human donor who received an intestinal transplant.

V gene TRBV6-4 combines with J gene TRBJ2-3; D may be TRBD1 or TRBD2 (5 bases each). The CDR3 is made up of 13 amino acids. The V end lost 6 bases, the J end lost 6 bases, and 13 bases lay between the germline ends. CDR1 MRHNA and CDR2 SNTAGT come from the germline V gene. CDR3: CASRPGPADTQYF. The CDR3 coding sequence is TGTGCCAGCAGACCGGGACCCGCCGATACGCAGTATTTT.

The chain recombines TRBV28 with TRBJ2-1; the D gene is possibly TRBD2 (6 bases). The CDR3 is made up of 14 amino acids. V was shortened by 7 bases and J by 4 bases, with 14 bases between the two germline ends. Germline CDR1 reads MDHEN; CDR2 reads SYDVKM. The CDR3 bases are TGTGCCAGCAAAGAGCGGGCGAATTACAATGAGCAGTTCTTC. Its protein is CASKERANYNEQFF.

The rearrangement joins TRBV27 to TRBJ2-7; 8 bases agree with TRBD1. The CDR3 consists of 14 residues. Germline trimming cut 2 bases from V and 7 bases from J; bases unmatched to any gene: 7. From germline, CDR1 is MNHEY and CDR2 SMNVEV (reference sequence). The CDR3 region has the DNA TGTGCCAGCAGTTTACGACAGGGGATGAGGGAGCAGTACTTC. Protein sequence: CASSLRQGMREQYF.

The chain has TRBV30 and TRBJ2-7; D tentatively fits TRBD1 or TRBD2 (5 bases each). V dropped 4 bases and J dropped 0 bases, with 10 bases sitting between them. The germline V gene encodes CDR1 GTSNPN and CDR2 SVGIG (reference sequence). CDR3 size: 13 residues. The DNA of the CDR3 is TGTGCCTGGAAGAGGGACCCCTCCTACGAGCAGTACTTC. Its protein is CAWKRDPSYEQYF.

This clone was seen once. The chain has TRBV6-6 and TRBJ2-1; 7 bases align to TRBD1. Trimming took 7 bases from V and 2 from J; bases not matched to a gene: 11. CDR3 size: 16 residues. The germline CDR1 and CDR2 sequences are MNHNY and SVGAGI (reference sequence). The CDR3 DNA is TGTGCCAGCACCTCAGAGGGGGCACCCCCCTACAATGAGCAGTTCTTC. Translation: CASTSEGAPPYNEQFF.

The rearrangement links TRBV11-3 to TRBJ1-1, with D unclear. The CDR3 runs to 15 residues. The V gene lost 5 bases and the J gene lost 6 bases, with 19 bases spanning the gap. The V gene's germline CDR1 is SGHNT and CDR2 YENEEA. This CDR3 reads CASSPTLGNHPEAFF. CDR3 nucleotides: TGTGCCAGCAGCCCAACCCTAGGGAATCACCCTGAAGCTTTCTTT.

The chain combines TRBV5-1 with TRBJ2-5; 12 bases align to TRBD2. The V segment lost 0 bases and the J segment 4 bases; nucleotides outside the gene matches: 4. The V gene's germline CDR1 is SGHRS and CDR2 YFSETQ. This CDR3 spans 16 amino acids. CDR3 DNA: TGCGCCAGCAGCTTGGGGGGACTAGCGGGTCCAGAGACCCAGTACTTC. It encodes CASSLGGLAGPETQYF.

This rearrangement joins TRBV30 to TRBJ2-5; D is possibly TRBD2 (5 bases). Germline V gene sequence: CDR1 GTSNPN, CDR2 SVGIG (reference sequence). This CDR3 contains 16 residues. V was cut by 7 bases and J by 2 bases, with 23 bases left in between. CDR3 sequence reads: CASSRGGSWIQETQYF. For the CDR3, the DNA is TGTGCCTCTTCGAGAGGCGGGTCTTGGATTCAAGAGACCCAGTACTTC.

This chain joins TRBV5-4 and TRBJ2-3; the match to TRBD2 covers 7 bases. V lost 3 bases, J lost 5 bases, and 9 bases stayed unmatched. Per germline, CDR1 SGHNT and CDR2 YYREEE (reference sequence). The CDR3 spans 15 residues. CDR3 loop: CASSSGGSLKDTQYF. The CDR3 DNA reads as TGTGCCAGCAGCTCGGGCGGGAGTCTTAAAGATACGCAGTATTTT.

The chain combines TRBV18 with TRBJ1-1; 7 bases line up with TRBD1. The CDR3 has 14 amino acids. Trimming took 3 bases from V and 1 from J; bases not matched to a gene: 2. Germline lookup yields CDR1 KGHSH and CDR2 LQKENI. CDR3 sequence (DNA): TGTGCCAGCTCACCCCGGACAGGGAACACTGAAGCTTTCTTT. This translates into CASSPRTGNTEAFF.

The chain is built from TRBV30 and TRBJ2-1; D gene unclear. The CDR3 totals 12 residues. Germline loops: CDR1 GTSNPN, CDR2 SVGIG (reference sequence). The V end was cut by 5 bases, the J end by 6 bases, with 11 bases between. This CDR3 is CAWRRLSNEQFF. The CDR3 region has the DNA TGTGCCTGGCGGCGGTTATCCAATGAGCAGTTCTTC. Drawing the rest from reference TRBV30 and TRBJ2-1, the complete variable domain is SQTIHQWPATLVQPVGSPLSLECTVEGTSNPNLYWYRQAAGRGLQLLFYSVGIGQISSEVPQNLSASRPQDRQFILSSKKLLLSDSGFYLCAWRRLSNEQFFGPGTRLTVL.

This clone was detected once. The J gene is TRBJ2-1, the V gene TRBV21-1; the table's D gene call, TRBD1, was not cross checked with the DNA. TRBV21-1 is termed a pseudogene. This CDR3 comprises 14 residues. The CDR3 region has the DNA TGTGCCAGCAGCTCCCACAGGGGCTGGGGGGAGCAGTTCTTC. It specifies CASSSHRGWGEQFF.

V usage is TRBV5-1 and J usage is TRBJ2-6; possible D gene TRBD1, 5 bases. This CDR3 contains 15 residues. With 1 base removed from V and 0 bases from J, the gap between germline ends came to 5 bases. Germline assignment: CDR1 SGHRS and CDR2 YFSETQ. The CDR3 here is CASSLTGSGANVLTF. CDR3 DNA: TGCGCCAGCAGCTTGACAGGCTCTGGGGCCAACGTCCTGACTTTC. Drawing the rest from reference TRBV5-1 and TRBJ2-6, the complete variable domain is KAGVTQTPRYLIKTRGQQVTLSCSPISGHRSVSWYQQTPGQGLQFLFEYFSETQRNKGNFPGRFSGRQFSNSRSEMNVSTLELGDSALYLCASSLTGSGANVLTFGAGSRLTVL.

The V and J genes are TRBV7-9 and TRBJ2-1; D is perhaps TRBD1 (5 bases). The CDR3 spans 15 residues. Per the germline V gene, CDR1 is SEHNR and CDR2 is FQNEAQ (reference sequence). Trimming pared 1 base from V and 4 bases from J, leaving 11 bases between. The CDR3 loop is CASSLGEGVYNEQFF. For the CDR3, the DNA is TGTGCCAGCAGCTTAGGGGAAGGGGTATACAATGAGCAGTTCTTC.

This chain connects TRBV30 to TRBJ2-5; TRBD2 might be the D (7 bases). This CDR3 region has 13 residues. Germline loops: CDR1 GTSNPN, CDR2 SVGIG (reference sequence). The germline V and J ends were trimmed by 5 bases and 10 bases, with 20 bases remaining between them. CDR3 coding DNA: TGTGCCTGGGGGAGGGGGACCTTAGTTGACCAGTACTTC. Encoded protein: CAWGRGTLVDQYF.

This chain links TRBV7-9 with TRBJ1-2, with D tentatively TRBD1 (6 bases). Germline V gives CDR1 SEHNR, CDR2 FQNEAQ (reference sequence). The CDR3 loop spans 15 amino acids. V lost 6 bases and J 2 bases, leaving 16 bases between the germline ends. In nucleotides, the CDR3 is TGTGCCAGCAGTCGAGGGGGAAGCGACAACTATGGCTACACCTTC. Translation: CASSRGGSDNYGYTF.

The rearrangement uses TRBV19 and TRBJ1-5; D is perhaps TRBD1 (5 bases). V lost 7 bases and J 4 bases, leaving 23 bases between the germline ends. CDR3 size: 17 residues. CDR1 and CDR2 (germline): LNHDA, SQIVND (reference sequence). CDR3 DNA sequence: TGTGCCAGTAAATTGGCCGATAGGGGACGCCCAAATCAGCCCCAGCATTTT. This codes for CASKLADRGRPNQPQHF.

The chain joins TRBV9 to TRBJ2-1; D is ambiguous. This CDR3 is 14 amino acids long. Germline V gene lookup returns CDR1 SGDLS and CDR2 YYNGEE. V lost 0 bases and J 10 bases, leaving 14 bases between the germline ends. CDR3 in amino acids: CASSVVLGPGEQFF. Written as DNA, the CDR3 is TGTGCCAGCAGCGTAGTTCTTGGGCCTGGGGAGCAGTTCTTC. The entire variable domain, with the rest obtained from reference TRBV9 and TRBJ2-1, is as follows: DSGVTQTPKHLITATGQRVTLRCSPRSGDLSVYWYQQSLDQGLQFLIQYYNGEERAKGNILERFSAQQFPDLHSELNLSSLELGDSALYFCASSVVLGPGEQFFGPGTRLTVL.

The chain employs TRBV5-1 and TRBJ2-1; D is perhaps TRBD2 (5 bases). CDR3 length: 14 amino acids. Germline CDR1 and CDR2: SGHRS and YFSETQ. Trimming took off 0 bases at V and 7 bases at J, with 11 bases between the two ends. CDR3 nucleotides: TGCGCCAGCAGCTTGGACGGACTGCCAAATGAGCAGTTCTTC. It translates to CASSLDGLPNEQFF.

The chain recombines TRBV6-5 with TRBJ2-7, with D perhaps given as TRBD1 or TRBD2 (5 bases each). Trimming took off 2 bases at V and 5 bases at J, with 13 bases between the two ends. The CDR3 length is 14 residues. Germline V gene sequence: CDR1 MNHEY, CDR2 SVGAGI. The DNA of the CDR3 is TGTGCCAGCAGTTACACCGCAGGGAGCCACGAGCAGTACTTC. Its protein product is CASSYTAGSHEQYF.